The rows below give T cell receptor beta chains drawn from one sample of a study of cytomegalovirus exposure and HLA in healthy donors. Only in-frame clones appear in the TCRdb table, and some are missing; sequencing was by immunoSEQ multiplex PCR. The sample records over 150,000 clones, approximately 82% being singletons. Sequencing input: PBMCs. The receptors here all came from a woman aged 25 to 45 in good health and CMV-seropositive. Each CDR3 is given with its conserved first and last residue. The order of the fields is D gene, V gene, J gene, clone size, CDR3 DNA, CDR3 protein. D genes are given only for firm matches. A clone size is listed for some rows: how often the clone was seen (once, few, many), or a class if it is expanded.

TRBD2	TRBV7-3	TRBJ2-7	NA	TGTGCCAGCAGAGGACTAGGATTCCACGAGCAGTACTTC	CASRGLGFHEQYF
NA	TRBV6-5	TRBJ1-1	NA	TGTGCCAGCACCCGGGGGACTGAAGCTTTCTTT	CASTRGTEAFF
NA	TRBV14	TRBJ2-2	NA	TGTGCCAGCAGCCAGGAGAGGCCACGGAACACCGGGGAGCTGTTTTTT	CASSQERPRNTGELFF
NA	TRBV4-2	TRBJ1-2	once	TGTGCCAGCAGCCGGCGGGGGGAGGCGGCGTCCGGCTACACCTTC	CASSRRGEAASGYTF
TRBD1	TRBV29-1	TRBJ2-5	NA	TGCAGCGTTGAATTACAGGGACAGCAAGAGACCCAGTACTTC	CSVELQGQQETQYF
TRBD2	TRBV19	TRBJ2-3	NA	TGTGCCAGTAGTATAGATGCGGCGGGAGCCGGCACAGATACGCAGTATTTT	CASSIDAAGAGTDTQYF
NA	TRBV5-6	TRBJ2-5	NA	TGTGCCAGCAGCTTGGAACGGGTGGGAGAGACCCAGTACTTC	CASSLERVGETQYF
NA	TRBV30	TRBJ1-5	NA	TGTGCCTGGAGTGTCTCGGGGGGTTGGCAGCCCCAGCATTTT	CAWSVSGGWQPQHF
TRBD1	TRBV7-7	TRBJ2-3	NA	TGTGCTAGCAGCTTGGGACAGAACACAGATACGCAGTATTTT	CASSLGQNTDTQYF
NA	TRBV4-2	TRBJ1-1	few	TGTGCCAGCAGCCAAGGTTTAGGAGACGTTAGAGGGCACCCCGCTGAAGCTTTCTTT	CASSQGLGDVRGHPAEAFF
NA	TRBV5-1	TRBJ1-1	NA	TGCGCCAGCAGCTCCGGACAGACTGAAGCTTTCTTT	CASSSGQTEAFF
TRBD2	TRBV30	TRBJ2-4	NA	TGTGCCTGGACCTTTAGCGGGAGAGGGGACATTCAGTACTTC	CAWTFSGRGDIQYF
TRBD1	TRBV6-5	TRBJ1-5	NA	TGTGCCAGCAGCCTACTCGGGACAGGTAATCAGCCCCAGCATTTT	CASSLLGTGNQPQHF
TRBD1	TRBV5-6	TRBJ1-2	NA	TGTGCCAGCAGGGTATTAACAGGGGACCTTTATGGCTACACCTTC	CASRVLTGDLYGYTF
NA	TRBV9	TRBJ2-5	NA	TGTGCCAGCAGCCGCGAGACCCGGGGCCAAGAGACCCAGTACTTC	CASSRETRGQETQYF
TRBD2	TRBV7-8	TRBJ2-3	once	TGTGCCAGCAGCCCCTTAGCGGGGACCACAGATACGCAGTATTTT	CASSPLAGTTDTQYF
NA	TRBV6-1	TRBJ2-7	once	TGTGCCAGCGACTCGATGTACGAGCAGTACTTC	CASDSMYEQYF
NA	TRBV30	TRBJ1-1	NA	TGTGCCTGGAAAGGTGAGGACACTGAAGCTTTCTTT	CAWKGEDTEAFF
NA	TRBV2	TRBJ1-3	once	TGTGCCAGCAGTCCAACAGGGTTGGACACCATATATTTT	CASSPTGLDTIYF
TRBD2	TRBV28	TRBJ2-1	NA	TGTGCCAGCAGTAGACTAGCGGGAGACCACAATGAGCAGTTCTTC	CASSRLAGDHNEQFF
NA	TRBV9	TRBJ1-3	NA	TGTGCCAGCAGCGCGCAGGACTCTGGAAACACCATATATTTT	CASSAQDSGNTIYF
NA	TRBV5-1	TRBJ2-1	NA	TGCGCCAGCAGCGCAAAAAAGAGACTAGGCGTCTATGAGCAGTTCTTC	CASSAKKRLGVYEQFF
NA	TRBV15	TRBJ2-7	NA	TGTGCCACCAGTACCGGGGGTCAGCAGTACTTC	CATSTGGQQYF
TRBD1	TRBV6-5	TRBJ2-7	NA	TGTGCCAGCAGTTGGGACAGGGGTTTCTACGAGCAGTACTTC	CASSWDRGFYEQYF
NA	TRBV2	TRBJ2-3	NA	TGTGCCAGCAGTGGTCGGAGCGCCTGGGATACGCAGTATTTT	CASSGRSAWDTQYF
TRBD1	TRBV18	TRBJ2-2	NA	TGTGCCAGCTCACTTGACAGGGGCCGCCATATCACCGGGGAGCTGTTTTTT	CASSLDRGRHITGELFF
TRBD2	TRBV7-8	TRBJ2-7	once	TGTGCCAGCAAACCGGGACTAGCGGGAGACTTCCCCTACGAGCAGTACTTC	CASKPGLAGDFPYEQYF
NA	TRBV7-2	TRBJ1-1	NA	TGTGCCAGCAGCTTTGACGGAGCGGGCCACACTGAAGCTTTCTTT	CASSFDGAGHTEAFF
TRBD2	TRBV5-1	TRBJ2-7	NA	TGCGCCAGCAGCGGAGGGACTAGCGGGGCCTACGAGCAGTACTTC	CASSGGTSGAYEQYF
NA	TRBV5-1	TRBJ1-1	NA	TGCGCCAGCAAGTCTCTAGAGAACACTGAAGCTTTCTTT	CASKSLENTEAFF
NA	TRBV6-1	TRBJ2-7	NA	TGTGCCAGCAGCCGTCTAGTCTCCAGCGAGCAGTACTTC	CASSRLVSSEQYF
TRBD2	TRBV27	TRBJ2-7	NA	TGTGCCAGCGGGTCTAGCGGGAGGTCGTACGAGCAGTACTTC	CASGSSGRSYEQYF
NA	TRBV7-7	TRBJ2-5	NA	TGTGCTAGCAGCTTTAATGGCGGTGAGACCCAGTACTTC	CASSFNGGETQYF
TRBD2	TRBV7-9	TRBJ2-5	NA	TGTGCCAGCAGCTTGGCGGGAGGAGAGACCCAGTACTTC	CASSLAGGETQYF
TRBD1	TRBV28	TRBJ2-3	NA	TGTGCCAGCAGTTCCGGGACAGGGGCCACAGATACGCAGTATTTT	CASSSGTGATDTQYF
NA	TRBV11-3	TRBJ2-3	NA	TGTGCCAGCAGTTCAAACACAGATACGCAGTATTTT	CASSSNTDTQYF
NA	TRBV6-1	TRBJ2-7	NA	TGTGCCAGCATCCGAGCACAGGGCTACGAGCAGTACTTC	CASIRAQGYEQYF
NA	TRBV11-2	TRBJ2-3	NA	TGTGCCAGCAGCTTACGGGTGCAGTCTTACACAGATACGCAGTATTTT	CASSLRVQSYTDTQYF
TRBD2	TRBV30	TRBJ2-3	once	TGTGCCTGGCGGAGGGGACTAGCGGGACCCACAGATACGCAGTATTTT	CAWRRGLAGPTDTQYF
TRBD1	TRBV6-5	TRBJ1-1	NA	TGTGCCAGCAGTTACAGTAGCGGGACAGCGAACACTGAAGCTTTCTTT	CASSYSSGTANTEAFF
NA	TRBV27	TRBJ2-7	NA	TGTGCCAGCAGTGTTGAGGACACCTACCCTCCCTACGAGCAGTACTTC	CASSVEDTYPPYEQYF